Below are 12 T cell receptor beta chains sequenced from a single sample in a study of control samples from healthy donors and cancer patients. Assay: immunoSEQ multiplex PCR; the TCRdb copy retains only in-frame clones and omits some. In the table there are 150,000 to 180,000 clones, about 93% of which are singletons. Sample: blood. Receptors originate from a man aged 50-59 years in good health.

The chain links TRBV3-1 (or the pseudogene TRBV3-2) to TRBJ2-1, with 8 bases that match TRBD2. Trimming took 0 bases from V and 7 from J; bases not matched to a gene: 2. This CDR3 comprises 14 residues. CDR1 LGHDT and CDR2 YNNKEL come from the germline V gene (reference sequence). CDR3 residues: CASSQEVAGNEQFF. CDR3 bases: TGTGCCAGCAGCCAAGAAGTAGCGGGGAATGAGCAGTTCTTC.

The rearrangement links TRBV6-5 to TRBJ2-7; the D is unclear. Trimming left V 7 bases short and J 0 bases short, with 13 bases between. This CDR3 region has 14 residues. CDR1 is MNHEY and CDR2 is SVGAGI in the germline V gene. CDR3 loop: CASTQGTHSYEQYF. The CDR3 coding sequence is TGTGCCAGCACTCAAGGAACACACTCCTACGAGCAGTACTTC.

The rearrangement links TRBV7-3 to TRBJ2-1; 7 nucleotides match TRBD2. Germline V gene sequence: CDR1 SGHTA, CDR2 FQGTGA. The CDR3 spans 15 residues. V lost 1 base to trimming and J lost 6 bases; unmatched junction nucleotides: 6. In nucleotides, the CDR3 is TGTGCCAGCAGCTTAAGCGCGGGAGTTCCCAATGAGCAGTTCTTC. It encodes CASSLSAGVPNEQFF.

CDR3 sequence (DNA): TGCGCCAGCAGTGAGTCGAGTTACAATGAGCAGTTCTTC. Protein product: CASSESSYNEQFF. This chain links TRBV10-1 with TRBJ2-1; D is ambiguous. CDR1 and CDR2 from the germline V gene are WNHNN and SYGVQD (reference sequence). This CDR3 has 13 residues. V lost 0 bases, J lost 4 bases, and 4 bases lay in between.

The V call is TRBV29-1, the J call TRBJ1-2; D ambiguous. CDR3 length equals 11 residues. Trimming stripped 5 bases from V and 0 bases from J, with 4 bases between. The V gene's germline CDR1 is SQVTM and CDR2 ANQGSEA. CDR3 residues: CSVTPNYGYTF. In DNA form, the CDR3 reads TGCAGCGTTACTCCTAACTATGGCTACACCTTC.

The chain couples TRBV21-1 to TRBJ1-5. TRBV21-1 is shown as a pseudogene. CDR3 length equals 16 residues. CDR3 protein: CASSAGGVSDHQPQHF. The DNA for the CDR3 is TGTGCCAGCAGCGCCGGGGGGGTGAGTGATCATCAGCCCCAGCATTTT.

This clone is a singleton in its sample. The chain recombines TRBV30 with TRBJ1-5; D is undetermined. Trimming took off 2 bases at V and 6 bases at J, with 11 bases between the two ends. The CDR3 length is 13 residues. Per the germline V gene, CDR1 is GTSNPN and CDR2 is SVGIG (reference sequence). In DNA form, the CDR3 reads TGTGCCTGGAGTCAATCTCAGGTTCAGCCCCAGCATTTT. Protein product: CAWSQSQVQPQHF.

This sequence joins TRBV6-5 and TRBJ1-5; D ambiguous. Deletions cut 4 bases from V and 3 bases from J, with 10 bases between. Germline lookup yields CDR1 MNHEY and CDR2 SVGAGI. The CDR3 loop spans 14 amino acids. The CDR3 is CASSSYSANQPQHF. Here the CDR3 DNA reads TGTGCCAGCAGTTCGTACAGTGCCAATCAGCCCCAGCATTTT.

This clone turned up a few times. The chain is built from TRBV4-1 and TRBJ1-4; 7 bases are shared with TRBD1. V shed 4 bases, J shed 8 bases, and the junction held 13 bases outside the gene matches. Germline CDR1 MGHRA, CDR2 YSYEKL. This CDR3 spans 16 amino acids. In DNA, the CDR3 is TGCGCCAGCAGCCTTTTTAGGGGGCAGGGAAACGAAAAACTGTTTTTT. This sequence encodes CASSLFRGQGNEKLFF.

The chain is built from TRBV6-5 and TRBJ1-6; D is perhaps TRBD1 (6 bases). The CDR3 spans 13 residues. Germline CDR1 MNHEY, CDR2 SVGAGI. The V and J ends lost 6 bases and 9 bases respectively, with 12 bases between them. This chain's CDR3 is CASRTGGGSPLHF. CDR3 nucleotide sequence: TGTGCCAGCAGGACAGGCGGCGGTTCACCCCTCCACTTT.

The V gene is TRBV12-5, the J gene TRBJ2-7; either TRBD1 or TRBD2 may supply D (5 bases each). The CDR3 runs to 12 residues. The ends were cut back, 1 base at V and 6 bases at J, with 7 bases in the middle. The V gene's germline CDR1 is LGHNT and CDR2 FRNRAP. The CDR3 reads CASGLEGREQYF. CDR3 DNA: TGTGCTAGTGGTTTGGAGGGACGCGAGCAGTACTTC.

The genes are TRBV5-1 and TRBJ2-7; 7 nucleotides align to TRBD1. The junction had 2 bases not matched to a gene; V was cut back by 0 bases and J by 2 bases. There are 14 residues in the CDR3. The germline CDR1 and CDR2 sequences are SGHRS and YFSETQ. CDR3 in amino acids: CASSLEQGPYEQYF. The CDR3 DNA is TGCGCCAGCAGCTTGGAACAGGGGCCCTACGAGCAGTACTTC.